These T cell receptor beta chains were read from a single sample in a study of siplizumab effects on memory and regulatory T cells. The repertoire was sequenced with immunoSEQ multiplex PCR; TCRdb's copy has only in-frame clones and lacks some. Of 90,000 to 95,000 clones listed, 80% to 95% are singletons. The source material was CD8+ T cells sorted from blood. The receptor source for this set is a human donor in good health. CDR3s include the opening cysteine and the closing phenylalanine or tryptophan. A D gene is named only where the DNA matches it firmly. Expanded clones are given a class, and other clones once, few, many or no size at all.

v_call,d_call,clone_size,j_call,cdr3_aa,cdr3_nt
TRBV23-1,.,few,TRBJ2-2,CATGELFF,TGCGCCACCGGGGAGCTGTTTTTT
TRBV5-8,.,.,TRBJ2-7,CASSLERPGEQYF,TGTGCCAGCAGCTTGGAACGGCCCGGGGAGCAGTACTTC
TRBV4-1,.,.,TRBJ2-7,CASSPTASYEQYF,TGCGCCAGCAGCCCGACAGCCTCCTACGAGCAGTACTTC
TRBV2,TRBD1,.,TRBJ1-6,CASSGGTERATTRPLHF,TGTGCCAGCAGTGGAGGGACAGAAAGGGCAACGACTAGGCCCCTCCACTTT
TRBV19,.,.,TRBJ1-1,CASSIGRVGTNTEAFF,TGTGCCAGTAGTATAGGCCGAGTGGGGACGAACACTGAAGCTTTCTTT
TRBV11-3,TRBD2,.,TRBJ2-5,CASSRLAEGRETQYF,TGTGCCAGCAGCCGTCTAGCGGAGGGGCGGGAGACCCAGTACTTC
TRBV13,TRBD1,.,TRBJ1-1,CASSDGTGEAFF,TGTGCCAGCAGCGACGGGACAGGGGAAGCTTTCTTT
TRBV4-1,TRBD2,.,TRBJ2-3,CASSHPHLARGGSNTDTQYF,TGCGCCAGCAGCCACCCCCACCTAGCCCGGGGGGGCTCCAACACAGATACGCAGTATTTT
TRBV14,.,.,TRBJ2-7,CASSQAVAVAGGYEQYF,TGTGCCAGCAGCCAAGCGGTCGCGGTTGCTGGGGGCTACGAGCAGTACTTC
TRBV9,.,.,TRBJ2-7,CASSVEPGITYEQYF,TGTGCCAGCAGCGTAGAACCAGGGATAACCTACGAGCAGTACTTC
TRBV7-3,.,.,TRBJ2-3,CASSVDLTDTQYF,TGTGCCAGCAGCGTTGACCTCACAGATACGCAGTATTTT
TRBV21-1,.,.,TRBJ2-7,CASSKAPSYEQYF,TGTGCCAGCAGCAAAGCTCCCTCCTACGAGCAGTACTTC
TRBV9,.,.,TRBJ2-7,CASSSTAGGFDEQYF,TGTGCCAGCAGCTCCACGGCCGGAGGGTTTGACGAGCAGTACTTC
TRBV5-6,.,.,TRBJ2-7,CASSLALENYEQYF,TGTGCCAGCAGCTTGGCCTTGGAAAACTACGAGCAGTACTTC
TRBV6-1,.,.,TRBJ1-1,CASSGGGLATEAFF,TGTGCCAGCAGTGGAGGGGGTTTAGCGACTGAAGCTTTCTTT
TRBV4-3,.,.,TRBJ2-7,CASSQEHRGPHEQYF,TGCGCCAGCAGCCAAGAACATCGGGGCCCCCACGAGCAGTACTTC
TRBV9,TRBD2,.,TRBJ2-7,CASSLSGGDSYEQYF,TGTGCCAGCAGCCTTAGCGGGGGGGATTCCTACGAGCAGTACTTC
TRBV29-1,.,.,TRBJ2-5,CSVESGILETQYF,TGCAGCGTTGAATCGGGCATTCTTGAGACCCAGTACTTC
TRBV6-1,TRBD1,.,TRBJ2-7,CASSGFRGGSDEQYF,TGTGCCAGCAGTGGATTCCGAGGGGGCTCCGACGAGCAGTACTTC
TRBV4-3,.,.,TRBJ1-5,CASSQELSSSNQPQHF,TGCGCCAGCAGCCAAGAGCTGTCCAGTAGCAATCAGCCCCAGCATTTT
TRBV6-5,.,.,TRBJ2-2,CASSHKGGARELFF,TGTGCCAGCAGTCACAAGGGGGGTGCGAGGGAGCTGTTTTTT
TRBV9,.,.,TRBJ2-1,CASSVGDSYNEQFF,TGTGCCAGCAGCGTGGGGGATTCCTACAATGAGCAGTTCTTC
TRBV6-5,.,.,TRBJ2-1,CASSYQAAHNEQFF,TGTGCCAGCAGTTACCAGGCGGCCCACAATGAGCAGTTCTTC
TRBV12-5,.,.,TRBJ2-2,CASGGSPNTGELFF,TGTGCTAGTGGTGGGTCTCCGAACACCGGGGAGCTGTTTTTT
TRBV6-1,.,.,TRBJ2-7,CARGGLAVPYEQYF,TGTGCCAGGGGGGGCCTAGCGGTGCCCTACGAGCAGTACTTC
TRBV5-5,.,.,TRBJ1-1,CASSLYQGRKTEAFF,TGTGCCAGCAGCTTGTACCAGGGGCGGAAGACTGAAGCTTTCTTT
TRBV2,TRBD2,.,TRBJ2-5,CASSGRLAPNLTDQETQYF,TGTGCCAGCAGTGGGCGACTAGCCCCGAATCTAACCGACCAAGAGACCCAGTACTTC
TRBV7-8,.,.,TRBJ1-4,CASSLPAASGADATNEKLFF,TGTGCCAGCAGCTTACCGGCGGCGTCGGGGGCCGATGCAACTAATGAAAAACTGTTTTTT
TRBV14,.,.,TRBJ2-7,CASSQDTWDNGVEQYF,TGTGCCAGCAGCCAGGACACTTGGGACAATGGGGTCGAGCAGTACTTC
TRBV19,.,.,TRBJ2-1,CASSWGTGNNEQFF,TGTGCCAGTAGCTGGGGGACGGGGAACAATGAGCAGTTCTTC
TRBV7-3,TRBD2,.,TRBJ2-5,CASSPGTSPDEETQYF,TGTGCCAGCAGCCCTGGGACTAGCCCCGACGAAGAGACCCAGTACTTC
TRBV5-1,TRBD2,once,TRBJ2-3,CASSLAAGGSGNTQYF,TGCGCCAGCAGCTTGGCAGCGGGAGGGTCGGGGAACACGCAGTATTTT
TRBV10-3,.,once,TRBJ1-5,CAISDGELNQPQHF,TGTGCCATCAGTGATGGAGAGTTAAATCAGCCCCAGCATTTT
TRBV4-2,TRBD2,.,TRBJ2-7,CASSQERIGLAGAYEQYF,TGTGCCAGCAGCCAAGAAAGGATCGGACTAGCGGGAGCATACGAGCAGTACTTC
TRBV30,TRBD1,.,TRBJ2-7,CAWSSGTGSEQYF,TGTGCCTGGAGTTCCGGGACAGGGAGTGAGCAGTACTTC
TRBV9,TRBD2,.,TRBJ2-2,CASSVWREGTGELFF,TGTGCCAGCAGCGTCTGGCGGGAGGGCACCGGGGAGCTGTTTTTT
TRBV23-1,TRBD2,.,TRBJ2-3,CASSQWRVLAGVTDTQYF,TGCGCCAGCAGTCAATGGAGGGTACTAGCGGGAGTAACAGATACGCAGTATTTT
TRBV25-1,.,.,TRBJ1-2,CASSERLGGDGYTF,TGTGCCAGCAGTGAACGGTTGGGGGGCGATGGCTACACCTTC
TRBV7-9,.,.,TRBJ1-1,CASSLVPSGGITEAFF,TGTGCCAGCAGCTTAGTCCCTTCCGGGGGTATTACTGAAGCTTTCTTT
TRBV2,TRBD1,.,TRBJ1-5,CASSEGDRGQSNQPQHF,TGTGCCAGCAGTGAAGGAGACAGGGGGCAGAGCAATCAGCCCCAGCATTTT